The rows below give T cell receptor beta chains drawn from one sample of a study of PD-L1 blockade in urothelial cancer. Clones were sequenced by immunoSEQ multiplex PCR, and TCRdb holds only the in-frame ones, with some missing. Found here are about 52,000 clones, about 68% of them singletons; the top ten hold under 4.5%. Sequences were derived from PBMCs, sampled around atezolizumab (anti-PD-L1) treatment. These receptors were taken from a man in his sixties or seventies with urothelial cancer. CDR3s include the opening cysteine and the closing phenylalanine or tryptophan. Each record gives: clone size, CDR3 length, D gene, V gene, J gene, CDR3 DNA, CDR3 protein. D genes are given only for firm matches. Size is omitted from some rows. Given values are once, few, many or a class for expanded clones.

clone size: few
CDR3 length: 15
D gene: .
V gene: TRBV28
J gene: TRBJ1-5
CDR3 DNA: TGTGCCAGCAGCCCGGGACTGAGCTTGATTCAGCCCCAGCATTTT
CDR3 protein: CASSPGLSLIQPQHF

clone size: .
CDR3 length: 13
D gene: .
V gene: TRBV4-3
J gene: TRBJ1-2
CDR3 DNA: TGCGCCAGCAGCCCGCTACGAGGGCATGGCTACACCTTC
CDR3 protein: CASSPLRGHGYTF

clone size: .
CDR3 length: 13
D gene: .
V gene: TRBV9
J gene: TRBJ1-1
CDR3 DNA: TGTGCCAGCAGCTACGGGCAGCGGACTGAAGCTTTCTTT
CDR3 protein: CASSYGQRTEAFF

clone size: .
CDR3 length: 14
D gene: .
V gene: TRBV7-2
J gene: TRBJ2-5
CDR3 DNA: TGTGCCAGCAGCTTAGCGGGAGGTCCAGAGACCCAGTACTTC
CDR3 protein: CASSLAGGPETQYF

clone size: .
CDR3 length: 12
D gene: TRBD1
V gene: TRBV2
J gene: TRBJ1-1
CDR3 DNA: TGTGCCAGCAACAGGGGAAACACTGAAGCTTTCTTT
CDR3 protein: CASNRGNTEAFF

clone size: .
CDR3 length: 13
D gene: .
V gene: TRBV29-1
J gene: TRBJ1-1
CDR3 DNA: TGCAGCGTTGGGCGGGGGGAGAGCACTGAAGCTTTCTTT
CDR3 protein: CSVGRGESTEAFF

clone size: .
CDR3 length: 15
D gene: .
V gene: TRBV6-5
J gene: TRBJ2-1
CDR3 DNA: TGTGCCAGCAGCTCCCGGGTCTTACATTTCAATGAGCAGTTCTTC
CDR3 protein: CASSSRVLHFNEQFF

clone size: .
CDR3 length: 15
D gene: .
V gene: TRBV11-2
J gene: TRBJ2-7
CDR3 DNA: TGTGCCAGCAGCTTAGAGGCAGGGGCGAGGTACGAGCAGTACTTC
CDR3 protein: CASSLEAGARYEQYF

clone size: .
CDR3 length: 13
D gene: .
V gene: TRBV11-2
J gene: TRBJ1-1
CDR3 DNA: TGTGCCAGCAGCTTCAAACAGGGCGGAGGAGCTTTCTTT
CDR3 protein: CASSFKQGGGAFF

clone size: .
CDR3 length: 15
D gene: .
V gene: TRBV19
J gene: TRBJ1-5
CDR3 DNA: TGTGCCAGTAGTCCCAAATCGGGTCGGGAAGTGGCCCAGCATTTT
CDR3 protein: CASSPKSGREVAQHF

clone size: .
CDR3 length: 14
D gene: TRBD1
V gene: TRBV5-5
J gene: TRBJ1-4
CDR3 DNA: TGTGCCAGCAGCTTGTTGACAGGGGGTGAAAAACTGTTTTTT
CDR3 protein: CASSLLTGGEKLFF

clone size: .
CDR3 length: 14
D gene: .
V gene: TRBV10-1
J gene: TRBJ2-6
CDR3 DNA: TGCGCCAGCAGAGGCGGGACTGGGGCCAACGTCCTGACTTTC
CDR3 protein: CASRGGTGANVLTF

clone size: .
CDR3 length: 13
D gene: .
V gene: TRBV5-6
J gene: TRBJ2-7
CDR3 DNA: TGTGCCAGCAGACACCCCTCGGGCTACGAGCAGTACTTC
CDR3 protein: CASRHPSGYEQYF

clone size: .
CDR3 length: 14
D gene: TRBD1
V gene: TRBV19
J gene: TRBJ1-2
CDR3 DNA: TGTGCCTCCCGAGGAACAGGGGGCTACTATGGCTACACCTTC
CDR3 protein: CASRGTGGYYGYTF

clone size: few
CDR3 length: 15
D gene: .
V gene: TRBV19
J gene: TRBJ1-3
CDR3 DNA: TGTGCCAGTAGTATCAGACCAGGGTCTGGAAACACCATATATTTT
CDR3 protein: CASSIRPGSGNTIYF